This is a list of T cell receptor beta chains from one sample in a study of cytomegalovirus exposure and HLA in healthy donors. Here immunoSEQ multiplex PCR was the method, and the copy in TCRdb shows in-frame clones only, minus some. Of more than 90,000 clones in the sample, about 72% were seen once. The sequenced sample was PBMCs. These receptors were collected from a man aged 50-60 years in good health and CMV-seropositive. Each CDR3 is given with its conserved first and last residue. Each record gives: V gene, D gene, J gene, clone size, CDR3 protein, CDR3 DNA. The D gene is left open where the match is weak. Clone size is shown for a subset of rows, as once, few, many or a class of expanded clone.

TRBV25-1	NA	TRBJ1-2	NA	CASSEYSGSDGYTF	TGTGCCAGCAGTGAATACTCTGGGAGTGATGGCTACACCTTC
TRBV2	NA	TRBJ2-3	NA	CASRVAELTDTQYF	TGTGCCAGCAGAGTAGCGGAGCTCACAGATACGCAGTATTTT
TRBV30	NA	TRBJ1-5	once	CAWSVPRDNQPQHF	TGTGCCTGGAGTGTACCCAGGGATAATCAACCCCAGCATTTT
TRBV6-5	NA	TRBJ1-1	NA	CASSYSSLPLNTEAFF	TGTGCCAGCAGTTACTCGAGTCTTCCTTTGAACACTGAAGCTTTCTTT
TRBV5-4	NA	TRBJ1-2	few	CASSFGQTTYGYTF	TGTGCCAGCAGCTTCGGACAGACCACCTATGGCTACACCTTC
TRBV9	NA	TRBJ2-1	NA	CASSVARNSSYNEQFF	TGTGCCAGCAGCGTAGCTCGTAATAGCTCCTACAATGAGCAGTTCTTC
TRBV11-3	TRBD1	TRBJ2-7	NA	CASSEDRGYEQYF	TGTGCCAGCAGCGAGGACAGGGGATACGAGCAGTACTTC
TRBV2	NA	TRBJ2-3	NA	CASSDNSYTDTQYF	TGTGCCAGCAGTGATAACAGCTACACAGATACGCAGTATTTT
TRBV27	NA	TRBJ1-3	few	CASSFGGTNSGNTIYF	TGTGCCAGCAGTTTCGGGGGAACCAACTCTGGAAACACCATATATTTT
TRBV9	TRBD2	TRBJ2-3	once	CASSYGSGGLLDTQYF	TGTGCCAGCAGTTACGGGAGCGGGGGGCTCTTGGATACGCAGTATTTT
TRBV4-3	TRBD2	TRBJ2-5	NA	CASSPSSGRGTREQYF	TGCGCCAGCAGCCCCAGTAGCGGGAGAGGGACTAGGGAGCAGTACTTC
TRBV6-5	NA	TRBJ1-6	few	CASSYLRGGNSPLHF	TGTGCCAGCAGTTACTTGAGGGGAGGGAATTCACCCCTCCACTTT
TRBV7-8	NA	TRBJ1-5	NA	CASSLDSGNQPQHF	TGTGCCAGCAGCTTAGACAGTGGCAATCAGCCCCAGCATTTT
TRBV4-1	NA	TRBJ2-7	few	CASSQESGLGWIF	TGCGCCAGCAGCCAAGAATCGGGACTGGGTTGGATCTTC
TRBV29-1	NA	TRBJ1-2	NA	CSGGGQYYGYTF	TGCAGCGGCGGGGGACAATACTATGGCTACACCTTC
TRBV6-5	NA	TRBJ1-6	NA	CASSYSENSNSPLHF	TGTGCCAGCAGTTACTCAGAAAACTCAAATTCCCCCCTCCACTTT
TRBV19	TRBD1	TRBJ1-5	NA	CASSIRTGWVAGHNQPQHF	TGTGCCAGTAGTATAAGGACAGGGTGGGTGGCCGGCCACAATCAGCCCCAGCATTTT
TRBV28	TRBD1	TRBJ1-4	NA	CASSLGGQGAREKLFF	TGTGCCAGCAGTTTGGGAGGACAGGGGGCGAGGGAAAAACTGTTTTTT
TRBV30	NA	TRBJ2-7	NA	CAWKQGPGEQYF	TGTGCCTGGAAACAGGGCCCTGGCGAGCAGTACTTC
TRBV19	TRBD1	TRBJ1-3	NA	CASSSGQGGFSGNTIYF	TGTGCCAGTAGTTCGGGACAGGGAGGCTTCTCTGGAAACACCATATATTTT
TRBV5-1	TRBD1	TRBJ2-3	NA	CASSTTGTGTDTQYF	TGCGCCAGCAGCACGACAGGGACCGGCACAGATACGCAGTATTTT
TRBV6-5	NA	TRBJ1-6	NA	CASSYRRDRGLSPLHF	TGTGCCAGCAGCTACCGGAGGGATCGAGGCCTTTCACCCCTCCACTTT
TRBV7-6	NA	TRBJ2-1	NA	CASSKGGTINNEQFF	TGTGCCAGCAGCAAAGGGGGGACTATCAACAATGAGCAGTTCTTC
TRBV7-2	TRBD2	TRBJ2-7	NA	CASSLFGREYDEQYF	TGTGCCAGCAGCTTATTTGGGCGGGAGTACGACGAGCAGTACTTC
TRBV6-5	TRBD2	TRBJ2-7	NA	CASSYSTSGSYEQYF	TGTGCCAGCAGTTACTCAACTAGCGGGAGCTACGAGCAGTACTTC
TRBV5-4	NA	TRBJ1-2	NA	CASSSQSTYGYTF	TGTGCCAGCAGCTCACAATCAACCTATGGCTACACCTTC
TRBV6-1	NA	TRBJ1-2	NA	CASSDRQRLLYGYTF	TGTGCCAGCAGTGACCGGCAGAGACTACTATATGGCTACACCTTC